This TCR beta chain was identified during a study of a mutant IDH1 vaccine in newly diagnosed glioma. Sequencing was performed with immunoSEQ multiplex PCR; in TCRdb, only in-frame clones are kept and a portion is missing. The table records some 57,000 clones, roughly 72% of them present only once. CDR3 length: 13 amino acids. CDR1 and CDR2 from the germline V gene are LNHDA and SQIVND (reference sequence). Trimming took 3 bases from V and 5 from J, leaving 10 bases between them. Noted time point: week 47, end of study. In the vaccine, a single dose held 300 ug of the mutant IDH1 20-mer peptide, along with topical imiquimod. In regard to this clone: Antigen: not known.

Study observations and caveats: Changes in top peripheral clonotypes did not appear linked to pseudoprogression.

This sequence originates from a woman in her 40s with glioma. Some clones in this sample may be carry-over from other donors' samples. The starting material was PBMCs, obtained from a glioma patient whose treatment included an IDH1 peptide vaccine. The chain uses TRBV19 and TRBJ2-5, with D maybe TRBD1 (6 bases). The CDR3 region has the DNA TGTGCCAGTAGTATTGGCAGGGGTGAGACCCAGTACTTC. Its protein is CASSIGRGETQYF.